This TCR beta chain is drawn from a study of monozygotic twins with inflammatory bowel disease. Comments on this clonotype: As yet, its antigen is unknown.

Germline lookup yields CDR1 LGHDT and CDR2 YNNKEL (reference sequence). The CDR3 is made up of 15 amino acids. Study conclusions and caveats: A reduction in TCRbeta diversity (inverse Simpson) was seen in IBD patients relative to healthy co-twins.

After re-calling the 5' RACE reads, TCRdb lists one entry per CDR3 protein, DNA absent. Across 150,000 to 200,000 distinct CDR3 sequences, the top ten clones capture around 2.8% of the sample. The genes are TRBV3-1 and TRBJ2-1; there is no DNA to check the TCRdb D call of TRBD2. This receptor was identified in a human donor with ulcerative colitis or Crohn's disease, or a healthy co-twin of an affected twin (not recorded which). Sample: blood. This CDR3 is CASSQTAGEGNEQFF.